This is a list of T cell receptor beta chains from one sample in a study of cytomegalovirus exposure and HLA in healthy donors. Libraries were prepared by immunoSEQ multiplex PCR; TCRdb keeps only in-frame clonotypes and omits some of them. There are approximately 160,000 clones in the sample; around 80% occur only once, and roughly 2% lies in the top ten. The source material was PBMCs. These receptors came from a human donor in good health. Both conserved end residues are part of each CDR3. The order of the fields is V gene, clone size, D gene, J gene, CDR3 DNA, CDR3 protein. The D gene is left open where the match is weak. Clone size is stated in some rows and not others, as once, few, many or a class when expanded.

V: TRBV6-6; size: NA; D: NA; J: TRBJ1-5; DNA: TGTGCCAGCTGCGGGGTACTGAGTCAGCCCCAGCATTTT; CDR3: CASCGVLSQPQHF
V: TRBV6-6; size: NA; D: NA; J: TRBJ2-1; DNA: TGTGCCAGCAGTTACTCCCCCGACAATGAGCAGTTCTTC; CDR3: CASSYSPDNEQFF
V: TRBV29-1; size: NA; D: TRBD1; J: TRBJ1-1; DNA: TGCAGCGTCGCAGGGGGTGAAGCTTTCTTT; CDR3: CSVAGGEAFF
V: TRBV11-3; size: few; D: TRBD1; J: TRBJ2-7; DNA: TGTGCCAGCAGCTACTGGACAGGGGTAGACGAGCAGTACTTC; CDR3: CASSYWTGVDEQYF
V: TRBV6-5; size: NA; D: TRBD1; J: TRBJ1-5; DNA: TGTGCCAGCAGCGTAACAGGGGATAATCAGCCCCAGCATTTT; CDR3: CASSVTGDNQPQHF
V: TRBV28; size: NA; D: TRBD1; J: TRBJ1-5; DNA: TGTGCCAGCAGTTCCGATTGGACAGGGATTCATAATCAGCCCCAGCATTTT; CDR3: CASSSDWTGIHNQPQHF
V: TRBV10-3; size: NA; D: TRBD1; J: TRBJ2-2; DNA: TGTGCCATCAGTGGGGACAGCCGGTCCGGGGAGCTGTTTTTT; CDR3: CAISGDSRSGELFF
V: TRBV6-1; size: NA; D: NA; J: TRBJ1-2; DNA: TGTGCCAGCAGTGAAGGGTCCCCGGCGGGCTATGGCTACACCTTC; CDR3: CASSEGSPAGYGYTF
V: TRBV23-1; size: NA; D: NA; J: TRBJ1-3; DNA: TGCGCCAGCAGAGACTTCCGCCGAGGGCCTCGAGGAAACACCATATATTTT; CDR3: CASRDFRRGPRGNTIYF
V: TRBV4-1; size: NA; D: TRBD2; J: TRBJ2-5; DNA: TGCGCCAGCAGCCTCCATCGGCGGGGGGATGGGCAGACCCAGTACTTC; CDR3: CASSLHRRGDGQTQYF
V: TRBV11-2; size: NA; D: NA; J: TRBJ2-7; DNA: TGTGCCAGCAGCCAACAGGCAACCTACGAGCAGTACTTC; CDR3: CASSQQATYEQYF
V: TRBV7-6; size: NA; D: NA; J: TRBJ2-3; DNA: TGTGCCAGCAGCCCGTTCCCAGGCACAGATACGCAGTATTTT; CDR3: CASSPFPGTDTQYF
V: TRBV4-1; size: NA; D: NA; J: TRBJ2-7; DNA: TGCGCCAGCAGCCAAGAACCCGGGATCGACGAGCAGTACTTC; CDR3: CASSQEPGIDEQYF
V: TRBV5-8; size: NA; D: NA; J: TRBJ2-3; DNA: TGTGCCAGCAGTCCGGGACTCCTTCGGGATACGCAGTATTTT; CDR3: CASSPGLLRDTQYF
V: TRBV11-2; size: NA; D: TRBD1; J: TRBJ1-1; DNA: TGTGCCAGCAGCTCTGACAGGGTGCAAGCTTTCTTT; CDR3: CASSSDRVQAFF
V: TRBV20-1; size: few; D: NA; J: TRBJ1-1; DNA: TGCAGTGCCCCCCGGAACACTGAAGCTTTCTTT; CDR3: CSAPRNTEAFF